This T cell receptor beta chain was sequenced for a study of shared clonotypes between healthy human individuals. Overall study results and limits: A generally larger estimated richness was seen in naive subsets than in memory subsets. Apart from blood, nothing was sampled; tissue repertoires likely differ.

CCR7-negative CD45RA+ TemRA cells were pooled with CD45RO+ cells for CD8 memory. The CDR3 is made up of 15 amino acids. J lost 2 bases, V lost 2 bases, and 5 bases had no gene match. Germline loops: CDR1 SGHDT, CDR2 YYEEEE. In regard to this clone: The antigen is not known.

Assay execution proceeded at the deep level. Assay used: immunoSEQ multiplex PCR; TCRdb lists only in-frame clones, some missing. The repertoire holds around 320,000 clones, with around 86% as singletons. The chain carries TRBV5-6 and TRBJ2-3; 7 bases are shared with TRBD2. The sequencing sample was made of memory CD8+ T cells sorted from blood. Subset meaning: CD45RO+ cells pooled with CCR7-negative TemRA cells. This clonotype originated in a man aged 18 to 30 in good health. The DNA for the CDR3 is TGTGCCAGCAGCTTAGAACGGGGGGACACAGATACGCAGTATTTT. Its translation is CASSLERGDTDTQYF.